This T cell receptor beta chain was identified during a study of shared clonotypes between healthy human individuals. Researchers divided each subset's genomic DNA evenly across several immunoSEQ plates. Libraries were prepared by immunoSEQ multiplex PCR; TCRdb keeps only in-frame clonotypes and omits some of them. The sample records over a million clones, 96% being singletons. The V gene's germline CDR1 is MNHEY and CDR2 SVGAGI. V was cut by 2 bases and J by 4 bases, with 3 bases left in between. The CDR3 spans 11 residues. As to this clone: The same CDR3 can be traced to other DNA sequences in this sample.

The sequenced sample was naive CD4+ T cells sorted from blood. Subset defined: CD45RA+ positively selected. This receptor was identified in a man younger than 45 in good health. The chain employs TRBV6-5 and TRBJ2-7; no clear D. The CDR3 spells CASSYLYEQYF. The CDR3 DNA follows: TGTGCCAGCAGTTACCTTTACGAGCAGTACTTC.